The clone carrying this T cell receptor (beta chain) has a count of ten or more. Researchers took RNA transcripts and amplified the TCR beta CDR3 regions from them. HTBI primers were employed in a first-round RT-PCR of the TCR CDR3. Using its own MiXCR run on the multiplex PCR reads, TCRdb lists one record per CDR3 protein. The table includes roughly 750,000 distinct CDR3 sequences, less than 20% detected once. The sample is drawn from a study of T cells in Graves' hyperthyroidism and ophthalmopathy. The CDR3 runs to 14 residues. Germline CDR1 is DFQATT and CDR2 is SNEGSKA (reference sequence). With 5 bases clipped from V and 4 bases from J, the junction kept 10 bases outside the gene matches.

This receptor was identified in a man aged 18 to 29 with Graves' hyperthyroidism. The chain joins TRBV20-1 to TRBJ2-5; 7 bases map to TRBD2. Sequencing was performed on blood. The CDR3 nucleotides are TGCAGTGCTTCCCAGGGAGGGGATCCAGAGACCCAGTACTTC. This encodes CSASQGGDPETQYF.